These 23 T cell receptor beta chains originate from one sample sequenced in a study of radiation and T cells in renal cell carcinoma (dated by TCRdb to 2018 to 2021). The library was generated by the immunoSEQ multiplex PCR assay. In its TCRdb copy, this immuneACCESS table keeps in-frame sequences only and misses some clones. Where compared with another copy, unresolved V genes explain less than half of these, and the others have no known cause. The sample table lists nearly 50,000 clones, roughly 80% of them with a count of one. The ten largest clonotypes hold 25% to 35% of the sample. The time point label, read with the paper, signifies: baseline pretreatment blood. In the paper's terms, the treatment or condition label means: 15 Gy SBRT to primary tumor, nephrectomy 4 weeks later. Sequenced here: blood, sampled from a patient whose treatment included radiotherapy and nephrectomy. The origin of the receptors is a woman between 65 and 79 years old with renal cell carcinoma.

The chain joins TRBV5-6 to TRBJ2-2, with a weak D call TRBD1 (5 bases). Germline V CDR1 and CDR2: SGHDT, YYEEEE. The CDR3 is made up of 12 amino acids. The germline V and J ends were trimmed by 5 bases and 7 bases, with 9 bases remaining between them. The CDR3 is CASSARGGELFF. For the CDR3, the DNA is TGTGCCAGCAGTGCAAGGGGCGGGGAGCTGTTTTTT.

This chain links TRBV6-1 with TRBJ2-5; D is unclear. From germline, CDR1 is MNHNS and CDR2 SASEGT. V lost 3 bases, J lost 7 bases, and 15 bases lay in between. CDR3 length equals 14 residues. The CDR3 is CASSESPPPGTQYF. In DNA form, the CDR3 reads TGTGCCAGCAGTGAGAGTCCCCCGCCGGGGACCCAGTACTTC.

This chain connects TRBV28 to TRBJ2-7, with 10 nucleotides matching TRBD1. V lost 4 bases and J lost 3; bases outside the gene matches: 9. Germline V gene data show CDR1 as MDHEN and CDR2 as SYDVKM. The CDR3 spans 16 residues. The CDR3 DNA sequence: TGTGCCAGCAGTTCCCCATCCGGGACAGGGGTCTACGAGCAGTACTTC. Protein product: CASSSPSGTGVYEQYF.

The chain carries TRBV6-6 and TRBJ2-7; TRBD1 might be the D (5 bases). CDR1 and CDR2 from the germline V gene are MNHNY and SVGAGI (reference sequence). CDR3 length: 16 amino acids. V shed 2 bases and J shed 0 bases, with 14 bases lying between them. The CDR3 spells CASSYGQGSYSYEQYF. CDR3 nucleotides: TGTGCCAGCAGTTACGGGCAGGGATCCTACTCCTACGAGCAGTACTTC.

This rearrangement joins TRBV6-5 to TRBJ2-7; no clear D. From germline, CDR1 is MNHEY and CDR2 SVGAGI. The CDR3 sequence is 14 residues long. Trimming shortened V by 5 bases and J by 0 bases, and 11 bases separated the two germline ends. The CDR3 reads CASSATASSYEQYF. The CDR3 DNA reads TGTGCCAGCAGTGCGACGGCAAGCTCCTACGAGCAGTACTTC.

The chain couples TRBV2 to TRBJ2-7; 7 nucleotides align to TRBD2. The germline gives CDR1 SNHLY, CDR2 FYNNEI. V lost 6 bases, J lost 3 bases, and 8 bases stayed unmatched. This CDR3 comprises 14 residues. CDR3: CASSDKRTSYEQYF. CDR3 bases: TGTGCCAGCAGCGACAAGCGGACTAGCTACGAGCAGTACTTC.

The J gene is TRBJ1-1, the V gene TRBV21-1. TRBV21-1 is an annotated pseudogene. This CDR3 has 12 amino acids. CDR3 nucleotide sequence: TGTGCCAGCAGCAAAATCAACGCTGAAGCTTTCTTT. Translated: CASSKINAEAFF.

The DNA of the CDR3 is TGTGCCAGCAGGGATCAGACAGGGGTCCACTACGAGCAGTACTTC. This codes for CASRDQTGVHYEQYF. The chain has TRBV6-1 and TRBJ2-7; TRBD1 matches 8 bases. Losses at the gene ends were 6 bases for V and 3 bases for J; bases not matched to a gene: 10. Germline CDR1 and CDR2: MNHNS and SASEGT. This CDR3 has 15 residues.

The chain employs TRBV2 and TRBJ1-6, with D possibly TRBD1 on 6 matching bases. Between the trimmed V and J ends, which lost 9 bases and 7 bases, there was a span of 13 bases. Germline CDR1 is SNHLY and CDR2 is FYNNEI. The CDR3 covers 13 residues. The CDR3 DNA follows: TGTGCCAGTGGAAGGACAGCCAATTCACCCCTCCACTTT. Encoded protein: CASGRTANSPLHF. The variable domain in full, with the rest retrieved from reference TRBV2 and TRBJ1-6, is EPEVTQTPSHQVTQMGQEVILRCVPISNHLYFYWYRQILGQKVEFLVSFYNNEISEKSEIFDDQFSVERPDGSNFTLKIRSTKLEDSAMYFCASGRTANSPLHFGNGTRLTVT.

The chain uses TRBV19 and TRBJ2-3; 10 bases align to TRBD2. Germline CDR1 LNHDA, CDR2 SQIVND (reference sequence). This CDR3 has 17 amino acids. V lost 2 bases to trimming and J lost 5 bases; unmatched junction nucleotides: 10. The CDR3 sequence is CASSISSSGSRLDTQYF. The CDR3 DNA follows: TGTGCCAGTAGTATATCGTCTAGCGGGAGTAGGTTAGATACGCAGTATTTT.

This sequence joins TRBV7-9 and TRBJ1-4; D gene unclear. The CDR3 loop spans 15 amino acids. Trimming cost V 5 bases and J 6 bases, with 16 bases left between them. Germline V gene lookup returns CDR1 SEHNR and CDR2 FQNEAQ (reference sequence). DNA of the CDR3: TGTGCCAGCAGCCCGACCGGGATAAGCGATGAAAAACTGTTTTTT. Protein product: CASSPTGISDEKLFF.

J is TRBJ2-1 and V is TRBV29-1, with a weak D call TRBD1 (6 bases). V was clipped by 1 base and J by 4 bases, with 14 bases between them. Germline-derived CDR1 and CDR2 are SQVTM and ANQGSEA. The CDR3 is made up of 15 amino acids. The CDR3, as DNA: TGCAGCGTTGAAGGTCGCCAGGGGTCGTACAATGAGCAGTTCTTC. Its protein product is CSVEGRQGSYNEQFF.

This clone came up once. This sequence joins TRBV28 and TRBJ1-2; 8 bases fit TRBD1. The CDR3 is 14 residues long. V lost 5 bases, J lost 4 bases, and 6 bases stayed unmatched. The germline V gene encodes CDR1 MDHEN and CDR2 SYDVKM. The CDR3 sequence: CASSGSGTGYGYTF. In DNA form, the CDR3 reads TGTGCCAGCAGTGGCTCCGGGACAGGCTATGGCTACACCTTC.

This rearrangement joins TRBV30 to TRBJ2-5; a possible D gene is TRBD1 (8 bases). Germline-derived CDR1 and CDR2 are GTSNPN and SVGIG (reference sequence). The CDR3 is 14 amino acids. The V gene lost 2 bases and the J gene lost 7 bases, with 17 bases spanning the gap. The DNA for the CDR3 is TGTGCCTGGAGTAGGGCAGGGGGCGGGGGGACCCAGTACTTC. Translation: CAWSRAGGGGTQYF. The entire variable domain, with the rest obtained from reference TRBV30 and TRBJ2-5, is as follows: SQTIHQWPATLVQPVGSPLSLECTVEGTSNPNLYWYRQAAGRGLQLLFYSVGIGQISSEVPQNLSASRPQDRQFILSSKKLLLSDSGFYLCAWSRAGGGGTQYFGPGTRLLVL.

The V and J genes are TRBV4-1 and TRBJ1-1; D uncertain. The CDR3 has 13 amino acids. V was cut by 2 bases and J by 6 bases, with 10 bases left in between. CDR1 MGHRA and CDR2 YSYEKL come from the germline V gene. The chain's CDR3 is CASSQIGVAEAFF. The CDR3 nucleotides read TGCGCCAGCAGCCAAATTGGGGTGGCTGAAGCTTTCTTT.

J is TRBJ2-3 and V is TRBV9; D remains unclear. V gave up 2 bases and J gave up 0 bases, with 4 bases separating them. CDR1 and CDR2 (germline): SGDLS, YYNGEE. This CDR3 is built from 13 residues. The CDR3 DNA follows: TGTGCCAGCAGCGTCGACAGCACAGATACGCAGTATTTT. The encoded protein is CASSVDSTDTQYF.

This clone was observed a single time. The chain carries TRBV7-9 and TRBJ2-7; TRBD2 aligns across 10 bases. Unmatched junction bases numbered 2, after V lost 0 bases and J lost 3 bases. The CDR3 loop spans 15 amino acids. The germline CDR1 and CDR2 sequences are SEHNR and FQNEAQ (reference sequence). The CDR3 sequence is CASSLAAGGFYEQYF. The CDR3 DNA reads TGTGCCAGCAGCTTAGCAGCGGGGGGGTTCTACGAGCAGTACTTC.

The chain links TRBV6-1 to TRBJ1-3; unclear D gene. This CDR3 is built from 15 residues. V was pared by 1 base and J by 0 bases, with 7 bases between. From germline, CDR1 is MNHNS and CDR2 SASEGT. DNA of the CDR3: TGTGCCAGCAGTGAAGTCGGGATCTCTGGAAACACCATATATTTT. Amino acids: CASSEVGISGNTIYF.

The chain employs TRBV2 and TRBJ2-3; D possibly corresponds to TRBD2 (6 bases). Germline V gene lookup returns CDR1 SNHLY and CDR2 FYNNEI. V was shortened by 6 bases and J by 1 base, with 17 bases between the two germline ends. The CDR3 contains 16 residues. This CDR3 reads CASRPSRASGTDTQYF. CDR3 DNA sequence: TGTGCCAGCAGACCCTCCAGGGCTAGCGGCACAGATACGCAGTATTTT.

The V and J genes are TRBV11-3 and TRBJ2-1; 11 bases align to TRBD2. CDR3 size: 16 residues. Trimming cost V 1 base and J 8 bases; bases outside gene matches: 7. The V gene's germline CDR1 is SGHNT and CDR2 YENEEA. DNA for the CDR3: TGTGCCAGCAGCTTAGGACTAGCGGGGTCCCGGGATGAGCAGTTCTTC. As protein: CASSLGLAGSRDEQFF.

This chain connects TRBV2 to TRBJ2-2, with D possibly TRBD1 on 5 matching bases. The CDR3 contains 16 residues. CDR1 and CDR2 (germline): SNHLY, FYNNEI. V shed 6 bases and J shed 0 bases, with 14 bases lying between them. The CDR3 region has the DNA TGTGCCAGCAGCCTGACAGATACTTCGAACACCGGGGAGCTGTTTTTT. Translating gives CASSLTDTSNTGELFF.

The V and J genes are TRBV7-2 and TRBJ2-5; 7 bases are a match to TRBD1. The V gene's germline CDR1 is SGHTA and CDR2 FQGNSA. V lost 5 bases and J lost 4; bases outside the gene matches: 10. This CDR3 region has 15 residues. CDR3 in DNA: TGTGCCAGCAGCACCCCAAGGGACAGCGGAGAGACCCAGTACTTC. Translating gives CASSTPRDSGETQYF. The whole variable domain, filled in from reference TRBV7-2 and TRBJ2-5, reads GAGVSQSPSNKVTEKGKDVELRCDPISGHTALYWYRQSLGQGLEFLIYFQGNSAPDKSGLPSDRFSAERTGGSVSTLTIQRTQQEDSAVYLCASSTPRDSGETQYFGPGTRLLVL.

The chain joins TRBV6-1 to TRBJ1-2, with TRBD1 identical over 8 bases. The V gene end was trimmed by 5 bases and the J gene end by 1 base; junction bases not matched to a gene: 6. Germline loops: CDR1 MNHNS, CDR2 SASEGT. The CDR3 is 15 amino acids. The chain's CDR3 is CASSSPGQGNYGYTF. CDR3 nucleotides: TGTGCCAGCAGTAGTCCCGGACAGGGTAACTATGGCTACACCTTC.